The 17 T cell receptor beta chains below come from one sample, sequenced in a study of blood T cell repertoires in COVID-19. Generated by immunoSEQ multiplex PCR, the TCRdb table keeps only in-frame clones and is missing some. The table includes tens of thousands of clones, around 80% detected once. The specimen was peripheral blood. The source of these receptors is a human donor in a cohort sampled during active COVID-19.

The chain uses TRBV18 and TRBJ2-3; D is possibly TRBD1 (5 bases). From germline, CDR1 is KGHSH and CDR2 LQKENI. The CDR3 extends over 14 amino acids. V lost 0 bases and J 4 bases, leaving 8 bases between the germline ends. CDR3 bases: TGTGCCAGCTCACCACCGTTAGGGGCAGATACGCAGTATTTT. It specifies CASSPPLGADTQYF. The full variable domain, rest sourced from reference TRBV18 and TRBJ2-3, is NAGVMQNPRHLVRRRGQEARLRCSPMKGHSHVYWYRQLPEEGLKFMVYLQKENIIDESGMPKERFSAEFPKEGPSILRIQQVVRGDSAAYFCASSPPLGADTQYFGPGTRLTVL.

The chain employs TRBV4-1 and TRBJ2-3, with 9 bases aligning to TRBD1. Trimming removed 0 bases from V and 3 bases from J; junction bases left unmatched: 10. The germline gives CDR1 MGHRA, CDR2 YSYEKL. CDR3 length: 18 amino acids. The CDR3 region has the DNA TGCGCCAGCAGCCAAGACCCACAGGGGGCCTGGGGTACAGATACGCAGTATTTT. It is translated as CASSQDPQGAWGTDTQYF.

The J gene is TRBJ2-2, the V gene TRBV6-2 or TRBV6-3; 7 nucleotides agree with TRBD2. The CDR3 extends over 18 amino acids. With V trimmed by 6 bases and J by 1 base, 14 bases remained unmatched. In germline, CDR1 is MNHEY, CDR2 SVGEGT. The CDR3 loop reads CASRPLLAGEWNTGELFF. CDR3 coding DNA: TGTGCCAGCAGACCTCTTCTGGCGGGAGAATGGAACACCGGGGAGCTGTTTTTT.

The chain carries TRBV29-1 and TRBJ2-3, with TRBD2 matching over 10 bases. The V gene's germline CDR1 is SQVTM and CDR2 ANQGSEA. The CDR3 covers 14 residues. Losses at the gene ends were 7 bases for V and 5 bases for J; bases not matched to a gene: 9. CDR3 DNA sequence: TGCAGCGCCATACTAGCGGGGTTTTTAGATACGCAGTATTTT. This translates into CSAILAGFLDTQYF.

The chain recombines TRBV9 with TRBJ2-1, with TRBD2 matching 8 bases. Losses at the gene ends were 2 bases for V and 9 bases for J; bases not matched to a gene: 4. Germline CDR1 SGDLS, CDR2 YYNGEE. The CDR3 spans 13 residues. DNA of the CDR3: TGTGCCAGCAGCGTCGGGGGGGCAACTGAGCAGTTCTTC. This gives the protein CASSVGGATEQFF. Variable domain in full (rest from reference TRBV9 and TRBJ2-1): DSGVTQTPKHLITATGQRVTLRCSPRSGDLSVYWYQQSLDQGLQFLIQYYNGEERAKGNILERFSAQQFPDLHSELNLSSLELGDSALYFCASSVGGATEQFFGPGTRLTVL.

The J gene is TRBJ1-2, the V gene TRBV14, with a tentative D call TRBD1 (5 bases). Germline CDR1 reads SGHDN; CDR2 reads FVKESK. The CDR3 is made up of 13 amino acids. V lost 0 bases and J 7 bases, leaving 9 bases between the germline ends. The CDR3 nucleotides read TGTGCCAGCAGCCAAGATCCGCAGGGTGGCTACACCTTC. This encodes CASSQDPQGGYTF.

This chain joins TRBV2 and TRBJ1-1; TRBD1 matches 8 bases. Germline lookup yields CDR1 SNHLY and CDR2 FYNNEI. The V gene end was trimmed by 6 bases and the J gene end by 7 bases; junction bases not matched to a gene: 16. The CDR3 is 16 residues long. CDR3: CASSVRKQGVTIEAFF. The CDR3 nucleotides read TGTGCCAGCAGCGTACGGAAACAGGGGGTTACTATTGAAGCTTTCTTT.

The chain combines TRBV5-8 with TRBJ2-7; TRBD2 might be the D (7 bases). The CDR3 totals 15 residues. The V and J ends lost 0 bases and 5 bases respectively, with 15 bases between them. Per the germline V gene, CDR1 is SGHTS and CDR2 is YDEGEE. This CDR3 reads CASSLGRGPSDEQYF. For the CDR3, the DNA is TGTGCCAGCAGCTTGGGGCGGGGGCCCAGCGACGAGCAGTACTTC. Combining the CDR3 with reference TRBV5-8 and TRBJ2-7 gives the whole variable domain EAGVTQSPTHLIKTRGQQATLRCSPISGHTSVYWYQQALGLGLQFLLWYDEGEERNRGNFPPRFSGRQFPNYSSELNVNALELEDSALYLCASSLGRGPSDEQYFGPGTRLTVT.

The V and J genes are TRBV7-9 and TRBJ1-1, with TRBD1 matching 7 bases. The J segment lost 8 bases and the V segment lost 6 bases, leaving 12 bases of the junction unmatched. The CDR3 consists of 14 residues. The germline gives CDR1 SEHNR, CDR2 FQNEAQ (reference sequence). CDR3 residues: CASSYYTGTEEAFF. The CDR3 DNA sequence: TGTGCCAGCAGTTACTACACCGGGACAGAAGAAGCTTTCTTT. The full variable domain, in which reference TRBV7-9 and TRBJ1-1 provide the parts outside the CDR3, is DTGVSQNPRHKITKRGQNVTFRCDPISEHNRLYWYRQTLGQGPEFLTYFQNEAQLEKSRLLSDRFSAERPKGSFSTLEIQRTEQGDSAMYLCASSYYTGTEEAFFGQGTRLTVV.

This clone appeared a few times. This chain uses TRBV19 with TRBJ1-5; no definite D call. CDR1 is LNHDA and CDR2 is SQIVND in the germline V gene (reference sequence). V was trimmed by 6 bases and J by 2 bases, leaving 11 bases between them. The CDR3 runs 14 residues. CDR3 DNA sequence: TGTGCCAGTAGCCGACCCCGGGGCAATCAGCCCCAGCATTTT. It translates to CASSRPRGNQPQHF. Together with reference TRBV19 and TRBJ1-5, the CDR3 gives the full variable domain: DGGITQSPKYLFRKEGQNVTLSCEQNLNHDAMYWYRQDPGQGLRLIYYSQIVNDFQKGDIAEGYSVSREKKESFPLTVTSAQKNPTAFYLCASSRPRGNQPQHFGDGTRLSIL.

In this sample, this clone turned up once. The same CDR3 arises from other DNA sequences in this sample as well. The rearrangement links TRBV3-1 (or the pseudogene TRBV3-2) to TRBJ2-3; tentative D call: TRBD2 (6 bases). CDR1 LGHDT and CDR2 YNNKEL come from the germline V gene (reference sequence). This CDR3 is 14 amino acids long. Trimming left V 1 base short and J 3 bases short, with 8 bases between. In DNA, the CDR3 is TGTGCCAGCAGCCAAGCGGGAGAAACAGATACGCAGTATTTT. It specifies CASSQAGETDTQYF.

This clone has a single count. The rearrangement joins TRBV9 to TRBJ2-1; 9 bases are shared with TRBD2. Per the germline V gene, CDR1 is SGDLS and CDR2 is YYNGEE. Trimming at V came to 3 bases and at J to 6 bases, leaving 7 bases not matched to a gene. The CDR3 sequence is 15 residues long. The CDR3 DNA reads TGTGCCAGCAGCGAGTCAGGGACTAGCCCCAATGAGCAGTTCTTC. Residues: CASSESGTSPNEQFF.

The chain has TRBV19 and TRBJ1-2, with D perhaps matching TRBD1 (5 bases). The length of the CDR3 is 13 residues. V dropped 8 bases and J dropped 3 bases, with 13 bases sitting between them. Looked up from germline, CDR1 is LNHDA and CDR2 is SQIVND (reference sequence). The chain's CDR3 is CASGSRVYYGYTF. In nucleotides, the CDR3 is TGTGCCAGTGGTTCCAGGGTATACTATGGCTACACCTTC.

The gene calls are TRBV5-8 and TRBJ2-1; tentative D call: TRBD1 (6 bases). Deletions cut 2 bases from V and 0 bases from J, with 9 bases between. The germline gives CDR1 SGHTS, CDR2 YDEGEE. This CDR3 comprises 15 residues. The CDR3 protein is CASSFRGGSYNEQFF. CDR3 nucleotide sequence: TGTGCCAGCAGCTTCCGAGGGGGCTCCTACAATGAGCAGTTCTTC.

This clone was counted a single time. This sequence joins TRBV7-9 and TRBJ2-3; no clear D gene. The CDR3 consists of 13 residues. V lost 2 bases and J 2 bases, leaving 5 bases between the germline ends. CDR1 is SEHNR and CDR2 is FQNEAQ in the germline V gene (reference sequence). The CDR3 region has the DNA TGTGCCAGCAGCTTATACTCCACAGATACGCAGTATTTT. It specifies CASSLYSTDTQYF. Complete variable domain (other parts from reference TRBV7-9 and TRBJ2-3): DTGVSQNPRHKITKRGQNVTFRCDPISEHNRLYWYRQTLGQGPEFLTYFQNEAQLEKSRLLSDRFSAERPKGSFSTLEIQRTEQGDSAMYLCASSLYSTDTQYFGPGTRLTVL.

This chain uses TRBV28 with TRBJ1-6; TRBD1 matches at 8 bases. CDR1 and CDR2 (germline): MDHEN, SYDVKM. Losses at the gene ends were 7 bases for V and 6 bases for J; bases not matched to a gene: 8. CDR3 size: 15 residues. This CDR3 reads CASTRGLNFNSPLHF. The CDR3 DNA reads TGTGCCAGCACCAGGGGGCTCAACTTTAATTCACCCCTCCACTTT.

J is TRBJ1-1 and V is TRBV28; D possibly corresponds to TRBD1 (6 bases). Trimming pared 3 bases from V and 8 bases from J, leaving 16 bases between. CDR3 length equals 14 residues. Germline V lookup: CDR1 MDHEN, CDR2 SYDVKM. The CDR3 region is CASSLGQGQSEAFF. CDR3 bases: TGTGCCAGCAGTTTGGGTCAGGGGCAATCAGAAGCTTTCTTT.